The 8 T cell receptor beta chains below come from one sample, sequenced in a study of T cells in localized non-small cell lung cancer. Using immunoSEQ multiplex PCR, the repertoire was profiled, and TCRdb retains in-frame clones only, with some absent. The sample has 65,000 to 90,000 clones, 80% seen once; the top ten hold approximately 21%. The material was PBMCs, obtained before any cancer treatment. These receptors were collected from a man aged 35 to 70 with stage II squamous cell lung carcinoma.

The rearrangement uses TRBV28 and TRBJ1-5; 7 bases match TRBD1. The length of the CDR3 is 14 residues. Unmatched junction bases numbered 6, after V lost 4 bases and J lost 6 bases. Per the germline V gene, CDR1 is MDHEN and CDR2 is SYDVKM. The CDR3 nucleotides read TGTGCCAGCAGTTCCCCAGGGGGATTTCAGCCCCAGCATTTT. Its protein product is CASSSPGGFQPQHF.

The V call is TRBV6-4, the J call TRBJ1-2; 7 bases are a match to TRBD1. Unmatched junction bases numbered 4, after V lost 9 bases and J lost 6 bases. Germline V gene lookup returns CDR1 MRHNA and CDR2 SNTAGT. The CDR3 loop spans 11 amino acids. CDR3 sequence reads: CARGTANGYTF. The CDR3 DNA is TGTGCCAGGGGGACAGCGAATGGCTACACCTTC.

This clone was seen only once. The chain employs TRBV2 and TRBJ2-3, with no clear D. This CDR3 comprises 15 residues. Germline assignment: CDR1 SNHLY and CDR2 FYNNEI. V dropped 0 bases and J dropped 1 base, with 8 bases sitting between them. CDR3 protein: CASSEAGLRTDTQYF. As DNA, the CDR3 is TGTGCCAGCAGTGAAGCTGGCCTCCGCACAGATACGCAGTATTTT.

The chain is built from TRBV9 and TRBJ1-4; D call uncertain. Germline-derived CDR1 and CDR2 are SGDLS and YYNGEE. CDR3 length: 16 residues. Trimming left V 0 bases short and J 8 bases short, with 17 bases between. The CDR3 nucleotides are TGTGCCAGCAGCGTAGGATCACGAGGACGGAGCGAAAAACTGTTTTTT. It specifies CASSVGSRGRSEKLFF.

This chain joins TRBV6-1 and TRBJ1-6; D is undetermined. Trimming stripped 2 bases from V and 10 bases from J, with 6 bases between. The V gene's germline CDR1 is MNHNS and CDR2 SASEGT. This CDR3 has 12 amino acids. The CDR3 DNA follows: TGTGCCAGCAGTGAACCCCAATCACCCCTCCACTTT. This translates into CASSEPQSPLHF.

The rearrangement links TRBV28 to TRBJ2-7, with TRBD2 matching over 14 bases. Trimming at V came to 4 bases and at J to 7 bases, leaving 6 bases not matched to a gene. The CDR3 length is 15 residues. The germline gives CDR1 MDHEN, CDR2 SYDVKM. The CDR3 here is CASSWGLAGVREQYF. The DNA of the CDR3 is TGTGCCAGCAGTTGGGGACTAGCGGGAGTACGAGAGCAGTACTTC.

This rearrangement joins TRBV11-2 to TRBJ2-1; the match to TRBD2 covers 8 bases. V shed 0 bases and J 7 bases; nucleotides not matched to a gene: 8. Germline V CDR1 and CDR2: SGHAT, FQNNGV. There are 16 residues in the CDR3. The CDR3: CASSLEGTRTQNEQFF. CDR3 sequence (DNA): TGTGCCAGCAGCTTAGAAGGGACTAGGACCCAGAATGAGCAGTTCTTC. Full variable domain (rest looked up from reference TRBV11-2 and TRBJ2-1): EAGVAQSPRYKIIEKRQSVAFWCNPISGHATLYWYQQILGQGPKLLIQFQNNGVVDDSQLPKDRFSAERLKGVDSTLKIQPAKLEDSAVYLCASSLEGTRTQNEQFFGPGTRLTVL.

V gene TRBV6-5 combines with J gene TRBJ1-1; 7 bases fit TRBD1. CDR3 length: 14 amino acids. Germline assignment: CDR1 MNHEY and CDR2 SVGAGI. J was trimmed by 5 bases and V by 6 bases; bases with no gene match: 9. The chain's CDR3 is CASREAGQKTEAFF. As DNA, the CDR3 is TGTGCCAGCAGGGAGGCGGGACAGAAGACTGAAGCTTTCTTT.